One and the same sample provided the 17 T cell receptor beta chains below, sequenced in a study of human T cells and chemical hapten exposure. This sample's time point: pre-sensitization, week 0. The treatment here: therapeutic diphenylcyclopropenone sensitization with weekly scalp DPC. TCRdb independently ran MiXCR on the RACE reads; one entry per CDR3 protein. The sample has roughly 380,000 distinct CDR3 sequences; 4% to 6% are singletons. Source: whole blood, taken in connection with sensitization to the hapten diphenylcyclopropenone (DPC). Receptors originate from a woman aged 50 to 60 with alopecia areata. Some clones in this sample may be carry-over from other donors' samples.

This clonotype was counted only a few times. The chain carries TRBV24-1 and TRBJ2-2; 11 bases match TRBD2. The germline V gene has CDR1 KGHDR and CDR2 SFDVKD. This CDR3 is built from 13 residues. The J segment lost 8 bases and the V segment lost 7 bases, leaving 2 bases of the junction unmatched. The CDR3 loop reads CATSRLAGGELFF. The CDR3 DNA sequence: TGTGCCACCAGCCGACTAGCGGGAGGGGAGCTGTTTTTT.

This clonotype was counted a single time. A much larger clone differs from this one at a single base, so this may be a read error. This sequence joins TRBV7-6 and TRBJ1-1; D unclear. CDR3 size: 13 residues. V lost 6 bases to trimming and J lost 1 base, with 9 bases between them. CDR1 SGHVS and CDR2 FNYEAQ come from the germline V gene. CDR3 amino acids: CASRRHTNTEAFF. CDR3 DNA: TGTGCCAGCAGGCGGCACACGAACACTGAAGCTTTCTTT.

The sample holds a few counts of this clonotype. The chain employs TRBV2 and TRBJ2-1, with TRBD2 matching 10 bases. V trimming: 0 bases; J trimming: 7 bases; junction bases outside the gene matches: 3. The V gene's germline CDR1 is SNHLY and CDR2 FYNNEI. The CDR3 sequence is 15 residues long. CDR3 bases: TGTGCCAGCAGTGAAGCAAGCGGGGGGGCTAATGAGCAGTTCTTC. As protein: CASSEASGGANEQFF.

This clonotype was seen only a few times. The V and J genes are TRBV28 and TRBJ1-1; D is unresolved. Trimming left V 8 bases short and J 4 bases short, with 11 bases between. CDR1 and CDR2 (germline): MDHEN, SYDVKM. The CDR3 consists of 12 residues. The CDR3 here is CASAGSPTEAFF. The CDR3, as DNA: TGTGCCAGCGCCGGGAGCCCCACTGAAGCTTTCTTT.

The chain has TRBV6-5 and TRBJ1-2; D is unclear. Trimming cost V 3 bases and J 10 bases, with 12 bases left between them. This CDR3 is built from 12 residues. The germline V gene has CDR1 MNHEY and CDR2 SVGAGI. DNA for the CDR3: TGTGCCAGCAGTTATACGGGGATCACCTACACCTTC. Its protein product is CASSYTGITYTF.

This clonotype has ten or more counts. The V and J genes are TRBV29-1 and TRBJ2-4; TRBD1 might be the D (5 bases). V was pared by 6 bases and J by 0 bases, with 12 bases between. The germline V gene has CDR1 SQVTM and CDR2 ANQGSEA. The CDR3 loop spans 14 amino acids. The CDR3 sequence: CSVRAALAKNIQYF. The CDR3 bases are TGCAGCGTCAGGGCAGCCTTAGCCAAAAACATTCAGTACTTC.

In this sample, this clonotype turned up a few times. The chain combines TRBV4-1 with TRBJ2-2, with 8 bases that match TRBD1. The V segment lost 6 bases and the J segment 12 bases; nucleotides outside the gene matches: 9. The germline CDR1 and CDR2 sequences are MGHRA and YSYEKL. CDR3 length: 13 residues. Here the CDR3 reads CASRGRGQGQLFF. Here the CDR3 DNA reads TGCGCCAGCAGGGGCAGGGGGCAAGGTCAGCTGTTTTTT.

This clonotype was counted many times. The V and J genes are TRBV29-1 and TRBJ2-1; D remains ambiguous. V lost 1 base and J lost 5, with 12 bases in between. This CDR3 is 14 amino acids long. Germline values: CDR1 SQVTM, CDR2 ANQGSEA. Here the CDR3 DNA reads TGCAGCGTTGAAGGGATCCCTAATAACAATGAGCAGTTCTTC. It codes for CSVEGIPNNNEQFF.

This clonotype was detected only a few times. V is TRBV7-9 and J is TRBJ1-6; 7 bases line up with TRBD1. The junction had 4 bases not matched to a gene; V was cut back by 1 base and J by 7 bases. The CDR3 loop spans 15 amino acids. CDR1 is SEHNR, CDR2 FQNEAQ, per germline (reference sequence). The DNA for the CDR3 is TGTGCCAGCAGCTTAGTGCAGGGGGTCAATTCACCCCTCCACTTT. This gives the protein CASSLVQGVNSPLHF.

Only a few counts were recorded for this clonotype. The chain joins TRBV7-9 to TRBJ2-5; D unresolved. Trimming shortened V by 4 bases and J by 0 bases, and 6 bases separated the two germline ends. This CDR3 region has 13 residues. From germline, CDR1 is SEHNR and CDR2 FQNEAQ (reference sequence). As DNA, the CDR3 is TGTGCCAGCAGCTCGGCGGACCAAGAGACCCAGTACTTC. Translation: CASSSADQETQYF.

This clonotype was seen many times. The chain carries TRBV12-3 or TRBV12-4 and TRBJ2-3; D is uncertain. The V end was cut by 6 bases, the J end by 2 bases, with 6 bases between. This CDR3 contains 12 residues. The CDR3 reads CASSDPTDTQYF. The CDR3 coding sequence is TGTGCCAGCAGCGACCCCACAGATACGCAGTATTTT.

This clonotype was observed many times. The rearrangement joins TRBV2 to TRBJ2-2; D is uncertain. The CDR3 covers 15 residues. Trimming took 6 bases from V and 0 from J, leaving 11 bases between them. CDR1 and CDR2 (germline): SNHLY, FYNNEI. The CDR3 sequence is CASSQVHANTGELFF. The DNA for the CDR3 is TGTGCCAGCAGCCAGGTTCACGCGAACACCGGGGAGCTGTTTTTT.

This clonotype has just a few counts. J is TRBJ1-2 and V is TRBV4-1; TRBD1 is a possible D gene (5 bases). This CDR3 is built from 17 residues. Germline CDR1 and CDR2: MGHRA and YSYEKL. Trimming removed 1 base from V and 3 bases from J, with 18 bases in between. The CDR3 DNA follows: TGCGCCAGCAGCCAAGCTGTGGGGATCGTAGGGGACTATGGCTACACCTTC. Translated: CASSQAVGIVGDYGYTF.

This clonotype was observed a handful of times. This sequence joins TRBV7-2 and TRBJ2-2; D not certain. This CDR3 region has 15 residues. Trimming cost V 1 base and J 0 bases, with 6 bases left between them. Germline V gene lookup returns CDR1 SGHTA and CDR2 FQGNSA. CDR3 coding DNA: TGTGCCAGCAGCTTAGTAGGGCCGAACACCGGGGAGCTGTTTTTT. It yields the protein CASSLVGPNTGELFF.

This clonotype was picked up many times. The chain employs TRBV12-3 or TRBV12-4 and TRBJ1-1; 7 positions match TRBD1. There are 15 residues in the CDR3. Trimming removed 0 bases from V and 5 bases from J; junction bases left unmatched: 6. The CDR3 nucleotides read TGTGCCAGCAGTTTAGCAGGGGGCTCGGGAACTGAAGCTTTCTTT. It is translated as CASSLAGGSGTEAFF.

Many counts were recorded for this clonotype. V is TRBV27 and J is TRBJ1-1; D not certain. V was cut by 8 bases and J by 2 bases, with 6 bases left in between. The CDR3 runs 11 residues. The germline CDR1 and CDR2 sequences are MNHEY and SMNVEV (reference sequence). CDR3 region: CASGRNTEAFF. For the CDR3, the DNA is TGTGCCAGCGGGAGAAACACTGAAGCTTTCTTT.

This clonotype was observed at least ten times. V and J are TRBV14 and TRBJ2-1; no firm D call. The V and J ends lost 3 bases and 9 bases respectively, with 12 bases between them. From germline, CDR1 is SGHDN and CDR2 FVKESK. The CDR3 is made up of 13 amino acids. The CDR3 loop is CASSHVGSTEQFF. The CDR3 DNA reads as TGTGCCAGCAGCCACGTGGGATCAACTGAGCAGTTCTTC.